This TCR beta chain was obtained from a study of OX40 agonist ivuxolimab in advanced cancers. Study in general: Recorded diagnoses for dose-escalation patients were hepatocellular carcinoma, melanoma, renal cell or head and neck cancer.

Findings and limits, study-wide: Partial responders at 0.1-3.0 mg/kg showed near-lowest clonal expansion.

The table came from immunoSEQ multiplex PCR; TCRdb's copy has only in-frame clones and leaves some out. The sample records approximately 46,000 clones, 85% to 90% being singletons. Comment on this clone: Its antigen is not known.

CDR3 length: 15 amino acids. Germline-derived CDR1 and CDR2 are SGHTA and FQGNSA. The V segment lost 4 bases and the J segment 0 bases; nucleotides outside the gene matches: 5. Sample: CD4+ or CD8+ T cells sorted from blood, taken in a trial of the OX40 agonist ivuxolimab. The chain uses TRBV7-2 and TRBJ1-1; the match to TRBD1 covers 7 bases. This sequence was found in an adult with an advanced solid tumor such as melanoma, head and neck, liver or kidney cancer. The DNA for the CDR3 is TGTGCCAGCAGCTCGACAGGGCAGATGAACACTGAAGCTTTCTTT. It yields the protein CASSSTGQMNTEAFF.